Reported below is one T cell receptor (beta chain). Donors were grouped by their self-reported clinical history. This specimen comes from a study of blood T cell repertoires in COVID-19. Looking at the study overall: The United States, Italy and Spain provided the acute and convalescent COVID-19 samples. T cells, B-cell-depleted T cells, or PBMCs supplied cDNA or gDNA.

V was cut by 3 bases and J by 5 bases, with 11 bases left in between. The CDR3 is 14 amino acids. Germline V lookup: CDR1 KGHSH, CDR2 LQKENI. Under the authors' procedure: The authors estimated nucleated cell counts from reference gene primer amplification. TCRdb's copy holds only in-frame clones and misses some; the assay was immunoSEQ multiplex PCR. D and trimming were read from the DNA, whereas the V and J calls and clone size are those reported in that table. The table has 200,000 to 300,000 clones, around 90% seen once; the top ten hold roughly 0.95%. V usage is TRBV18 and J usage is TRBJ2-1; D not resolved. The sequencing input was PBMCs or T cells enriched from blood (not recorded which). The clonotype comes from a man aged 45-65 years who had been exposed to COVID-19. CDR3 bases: TGTGCCAGCTCACCCCTCAGAGGCAACAATGAGCAGTTCTTC. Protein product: CASSPLRGNNEQFF.